This is a list of T cell receptor beta chains from one sample in a study of radiation and T cells in renal cell carcinoma. Only in-frame clones appear in the TCRdb table, and some are missing; sequencing was by immunoSEQ multiplex PCR. The sample yields about 130,000 clones, over 75% seen once. The sequencing used blood, collected from a patient whose treatment included radiotherapy and nephrectomy. The source of these receptors is a woman in her fifties or sixties with renal cell carcinoma. Each CDR3 is given with its conserved first and last residue. Fields, in order: clone size, V gene, J gene, D gene, CDR3 DNA, CDR3 protein. D genes are given only for firm matches. Size values are once, few and many counts, or a class for expanded clones, and some rows have none.

abundance: .
v_gene: TRBV5-1
j_gene: TRBJ2-3
d_gene: .
CDR3nt: TGCGCCAGCAGCTTGACTGGTTCAGATACGCAGTATTTT
CDR3aa: CASSLTGSDTQYF

abundance: .
v_gene: TRBV27
j_gene: TRBJ1-5
d_gene: .
CDR3nt: TGTGCCAGCAGTTTAACCGGGGTCAATCAGCCCCAGCATTTT
CDR3aa: CASSLTGVNQPQHF

abundance: .
v_gene: TRBV9
j_gene: TRBJ1-2
d_gene: TRBD1
CDR3nt: TGTGCCAGCAGCGTACAGGGGGCTGAGGGCTACACCTTC
CDR3aa: CASSVQGAEGYTF

abundance: .
v_gene: TRBV6-1
j_gene: TRBJ1-2
d_gene: TRBD1
CDR3nt: TGTGCCAGCCAGGGGGATGGCTATGGCTACACCTTC
CDR3aa: CASQGDGYGYTF

abundance: .
v_gene: TRBV18
j_gene: TRBJ1-3
d_gene: .
CDR3nt: TGTGCCAGCTCACCATCTGTGGGGCCCTCTGGAAACACCATATATTTT
CDR3aa: CASSPSVGPSGNTIYF

abundance: .
v_gene: TRBV7-9
j_gene: TRBJ1-1
d_gene: .
CDR3nt: TGTGCCAGCAACTTAGTTCTGGGGGCGAACACTGAAGCTTTCTTT
CDR3aa: CASNLVLGANTEAFF

abundance: .
v_gene: TRBV9
j_gene: TRBJ2-1
d_gene: TRBD2
CDR3nt: TGTGCCAGCAGCGCGGGGGGAGGGAGCTCCTACAATGAGCAGTTCTTC
CDR3aa: CASSAGGGSSYNEQFF

abundance: .
v_gene: TRBV13
j_gene: TRBJ2-2
d_gene: .
CDR3nt: TGTGCCAGCAGCTTCCGTGGGCGGGGGCTCTACACCGGGGAGCTGTTTTTT
CDR3aa: CASSFRGRGLYTGELFF

abundance: .
v_gene: TRBV5-8
j_gene: TRBJ2-7
d_gene: .
CDR3nt: TGTGCCAGCAGCGAAACGGGCGACTACGAGCAGTACTTC
CDR3aa: CASSETGDYEQYF

abundance: .
v_gene: TRBV30
j_gene: TRBJ1-6
d_gene: .
CDR3nt: TGTGCCTGGAGTGTGGGGGCCTTCATCTCCTATAATTCACCCCTCCACTTT
CDR3aa: CAWSVGAFISYNSPLHF

abundance: .
v_gene: TRBV5-8
j_gene: TRBJ1-2
d_gene: TRBD1
CDR3nt: TGTGCCAGCAGCTTAGATGACAGGGGGCACGGCTACACCTTC
CDR3aa: CASSLDDRGHGYTF

abundance: .
v_gene: TRBV23-1
j_gene: TRBJ2-1
d_gene: .
CDR3nt: TGCGCCAGCAGTCAATTTTTCTGGGGGGGGGCCGCCAATGAGCAGTTCTTC
CDR3aa: CASSQFFWGGAANEQFF

abundance: .
v_gene: TRBV10-2
j_gene: TRBJ1-1
d_gene: .
CDR3nt: TGCGCCAGCAGGCAGGGGCTGGCGAACACTGAAGCTTTCTTT
CDR3aa: CASRQGLANTEAFF

abundance: .
v_gene: TRBV19
j_gene: TRBJ2-7
d_gene: TRBD2
CDR3nt: TGTGCCAGTAGGCCTAGGCGGGAGTTCGCCTACGAGCAGTACTTC
CDR3aa: CASRPRREFAYEQYF

abundance: .
v_gene: TRBV9
j_gene: TRBJ1-1
d_gene: .
CDR3nt: TGTGCCAGCAGCGTAGACGGAAACGGGGGCACTGAAGCTTTCTTT
CDR3aa: CASSVDGNGGTEAFF

abundance: .
v_gene: TRBV6-5
j_gene: TRBJ1-2
d_gene: .
CDR3nt: TGTGCCAGCAGTCGATGGGAGGATAAGAGTGGTGGCTACACCTTC
CDR3aa: CASSRWEDKSGGYTF

abundance: .
v_gene: TRBV6-5
j_gene: TRBJ1-2
d_gene: TRBD1
CDR3nt: TGTGCCAGCAGTTCACAGGGGGGGCACTATGGCTACACCTTC
CDR3aa: CASSSQGGHYGYTF

abundance: .
v_gene: TRBV5-6
j_gene: TRBJ2-6
d_gene: .
CDR3nt: TGTGCCAGCAGCTTGGGGGGGCAGCATGGGGCCAACGTCCTGACTTTC
CDR3aa: CASSLGGQHGANVLTF

abundance: .
v_gene: TRBV10-3
j_gene: TRBJ1-2
d_gene: .
CDR3nt: TGTGCCATCAGCCTCGACAGCAGCATTAACTATGGCTACACCTTC
CDR3aa: CAISLDSSINYGYTF

abundance: .
v_gene: TRBV6-5
j_gene: TRBJ2-1
d_gene: TRBD1
CDR3nt: TGTGCCAGCAGTGCCCGACAGGGAACCTACAATGAGCAGTTCTTC
CDR3aa: CASSARQGTYNEQFF

abundance: .
v_gene: TRBV19
j_gene: TRBJ2-7
d_gene: TRBD1
CDR3nt: TGTGCCAGTAGTATCTCTCGGACAGGGGGCTTTTACGAGCAGTACTTC
CDR3aa: CASSISRTGGFYEQYF

abundance: .
v_gene: TRBV10-3
j_gene: TRBJ1-1
d_gene: .
CDR3nt: TGTGCCATCAGTGAGTCGCGAGACACTGAAGCTTTCTTT
CDR3aa: CAISESRDTEAFF

abundance: .
v_gene: TRBV5-1
j_gene: TRBJ2-5
d_gene: .
CDR3nt: TGCGCCAGCAGCTTGGCCGGTTACGTCGAGACCCAGTACTTC
CDR3aa: CASSLAGYVETQYF

abundance: .
v_gene: TRBV10-3
j_gene: TRBJ1-4
d_gene: TRBD1
CDR3nt: TGTGCCATCAGTGAGTCGGGGACAGGGTACGAAAAACTGTTTTTT
CDR3aa: CAISESGTGYEKLFF

abundance: .
v_gene: TRBV28
j_gene: TRBJ1-1
d_gene: TRBD1
CDR3nt: TGTGCCAGCAGTCCCTGGGGGACAGGGGGCGAAACAGGATCTGAAGCTTTCTTT
CDR3aa: CASSPWGTGGETGSEAFF

abundance: few
v_gene: TRBV5-6
j_gene: TRBJ2-7
d_gene: .
CDR3nt: TGTGCCAGCACCCCGGCGGGGCAGGCCAGCTCCTACGAGCAGTACTTC
CDR3aa: CASTPAGQASSYEQYF

abundance: once
v_gene: TRBV2
j_gene: TRBJ2-3
d_gene: .
CDR3nt: TGTGCCAGCAGTGTAGGCTCCAGCACAGATACGCAGTATTTT
CDR3aa: CASSVGSSTDTQYF

abundance: .
v_gene: TRBV5-1
j_gene: TRBJ1-1
d_gene: .
CDR3nt: TGCGCCAGCAGCTTTCTCGGGGGACGGTTGAACACTGAAGCTTTCTTT
CDR3aa: CASSFLGGRLNTEAFF

abundance: .
v_gene: TRBV5-5
j_gene: TRBJ1-2
d_gene: TRBD1
CDR3nt: TGTGCCAGCAGCTTGAACACAGGGGACTATGGCTACACCTTC
CDR3aa: CASSLNTGDYGYTF

abundance: .
v_gene: TRBV4-1
j_gene: TRBJ2-3
d_gene: .
CDR3nt: TGCGCCAGCAGCCAAGGGAGCGGATCTAGCACAGATACGCAGTATTTT
CDR3aa: CASSQGSGSSTDTQYF

abundance: .
v_gene: TRBV11-2
j_gene: TRBJ2-7
d_gene: .
CDR3nt: TGTGCCAGCAGCTTAGATCTGGGAAGGCAGTACTTC
CDR3aa: CASSLDLGRQYF

abundance: few
v_gene: TRBV5-6
j_gene: TRBJ1-6
d_gene: TRBD1
CDR3nt: TGTGCCAGCAGGGGGACAGGGAATTCACCCCTCCACTTT
CDR3aa: CASRGTGNSPLHF

abundance: .
v_gene: TRBV5-1
j_gene: TRBJ2-1
d_gene: TRBD2
CDR3nt: TGCGCCAGCAGACGCGGGGGGGCCTCCAATGAGCAGTTCTTC
CDR3aa: CASRRGGASNEQFF

abundance: .
v_gene: TRBV19
j_gene: TRBJ2-5
d_gene: .
CDR3nt: TGTGCCAGTAGTATAGCTTTGGGTCGGAGGGAGGAGACCCAGTACTTC
CDR3aa: CASSIALGRREETQYF

abundance: .
v_gene: TRBV2
j_gene: TRBJ2-3
d_gene: .
CDR3nt: TGTGCCAGCAGTGAAGACGACCCCGATACGCAGTATTTT
CDR3aa: CASSEDDPDTQYF

abundance: .
v_gene: TRBV7-9
j_gene: TRBJ2-7
d_gene: TRBD1
CDR3nt: TGTGCCAGCAGCACCCGGGACAGAAGATACGAGCAGTACTTC
CDR3aa: CASSTRDRRYEQYF

abundance: .
v_gene: TRBV28
j_gene: TRBJ1-5
d_gene: TRBD1
CDR3nt: TGTGCCAGCAGTTTAATCGACAGGGATAGCAATCAGCCCCAGCATTTT
CDR3aa: CASSLIDRDSNQPQHF

abundance: .
v_gene: TRBV14
j_gene: TRBJ2-7
d_gene: .
CDR3nt: TGTGCCAGCAGTCTCACAGAGGCCTACGAGCAGTACTTC
CDR3aa: CASSLTEAYEQYF

abundance: once
v_gene: TRBV18
j_gene: TRBJ1-6
d_gene: .
CDR3nt: TGTGCCAGCTCACCACAGGGGGAAGGGTTCGGGAACTCACCCCTCCACTTT
CDR3aa: CASSPQGEGFGNSPLHF

abundance: .
v_gene: TRBV7-2
j_gene: TRBJ2-2
d_gene: .
CDR3nt: TGTGCCAGCAGCGCCGGGACTGGGTACACGGGGGAGCTGTTTTTT
CDR3aa: CASSAGTGYTGELFF

abundance: .
v_gene: TRBV5-1
j_gene: TRBJ1-1
d_gene: TRBD1
CDR3nt: TGCGCCAGCAGCTTGGTGGACAGGGGAACTGAAGCTTTCTTT
CDR3aa: CASSLVDRGTEAFF

abundance: .
v_gene: TRBV6-6
j_gene: TRBJ1-5
d_gene: .
CDR3nt: TGTGCCAGCAGCCAGGACAGAGTTCAGCCCCAGCATTTT
CDR3aa: CASSQDRVQPQHF

abundance: .
v_gene: TRBV5-8
j_gene: TRBJ2-3
d_gene: .
CDR3nt: TGTGCCAGCAGCTTGGCCGTCGGGGGCGATACGCAGTATTTT
CDR3aa: CASSLAVGGDTQYF

abundance: .
v_gene: TRBV6-6
j_gene: TRBJ2-7
d_gene: .
CDR3nt: TGTGCCAGCAGACATAGCTCCTACGAGCAGTACTTC
CDR3aa: CASRHSSYEQYF

abundance: .
v_gene: TRBV7-9
j_gene: TRBJ1-2
d_gene: TRBD1
CDR3nt: TGTGCCAGCAGCCCCCCGGGACAGGGGTTATCTGGCTACACCTTC
CDR3aa: CASSPPGQGLSGYTF

abundance: .
v_gene: TRBV25-1
j_gene: TRBJ1-1
d_gene: TRBD1
CDR3nt: TGTGCCAGCAGGCCTCCGGGACAGGGGTCTGAAGCTTTCTTT
CDR3aa: CASRPPGQGSEAFF